This TCR beta chain was sequenced in a study of T cell responses to AZD1222 COVID-19 vaccine. The overall study: Second-dose schedules of about 4 or about 12 weeks were combined.

With respect to this clone: Its antigen is not known.

Study-wide results and limits: The breadth and depth of Spike-specific TCRs increased once two AZD1222 doses had been given.

Deletions cut 5 bases from V and 6 bases from J, with 15 bases between. Looked up from germline, CDR1 is MDHEN and CDR2 is SYDVKM. This CDR3 is built from 14 residues. The protocol was immunoSEQ multiplex PCR, while the TCRdb copy is restricted to in-frame clones and leaves out a portion. In the table there are 97,000 or so clones, around nine tenths of which are singletons. This TCR was recovered from an adult in good health. Sequenced material: peripheral blood, taken on day 0 of AZD1222 vaccination. The chain combines TRBV28 with TRBJ2-3; tentative D call: TRBD1 (6 bases). In DNA form, the CDR3 reads TGTGCCAGCAGTCGCTCGCAGGGGCAGGATACGCAGTATTTT. This sequence encodes CASSRSQGQDTQYF.